This is a list of T cell receptor beta chains from one sample in a study of regulatory T cells. Assay: immunoSEQ multiplex PCR; the TCRdb copy retains only in-frame clones and omits some. Of under 30,000 clones in the sample, about 88% were seen once. Material for sequencing was conventional CD4+ T cells sorted from blood. These receptors originate from a child under 18 with CD3G deficiency. CDR3s leave out the opening cysteine and the closing phenylalanine or tryptophan. The order of the fields is V gene, J gene, CDR3 protein.

TRBV19	TRBJ2-1	ASSRDPGSYNEQF
TRBV7-9	TRBJ2-5	ASSRQSQETQY
TRBV5-1	TRBJ1-2	ASGVDSSGYT
TRBV5-1	TRBJ2-2	ASSSGQLSPGELF
TRBV5-1	TRBJ1-6	ASSWGPAGSPLH
TRBV19	TRBJ2-1	ASSIGGSGEQF
TRBV11-2	TRBJ2-1	ASSFSYSYEQF
TRBV7-8	TRBJ1-1	ASSRGTVMNTEAF
TRBV4-1	TRBJ2-3	ASSQASGPEADTQY
TRBV6-1	TRBJ2-7	ASSGSVKDPYEQY
TRBV19	TRBJ2-2	ASSRGSGVSGELF
TRBV5-1	TRBJ2-5	ASSFTGHTKETQY
TRBV6-1	TRBJ2-1	ASRRPGVTYNEQF
TRBV19	TRBJ2-5	ASSIRDRVGTQY
TRBV21-1	TRBJ2-1	ASSKVDMSEPYNEQF
TRBV20-1	TRBJ1-1	SAGRGTEAF
TRBV10-3	TRBJ2-1	ATGTSGVGEQF
TRBV21-1	TRBJ1-6	ASSKPPLH
TRBV10-3	TRBJ2-1	AISEMENEQF
TRBV28	TRBJ2-1	ASSSSRQLNEQF
TRBV18	TRBJ2-7	ASSPGGGPYEQY
TRBV11-2	TRBJ2-7	ASSSAAEQY
TRBV18	TRBJ2-1	ASSPPGTLYNEQF
TRBV6-1	TRBJ2-4	ASSERGALAQY
TRBV6-1	TRBJ1-1	ASRGASGFTEAF
TRBV7-8	TRBJ2-1	ASSLDGGPYNEQF
TRBV6-1	TRBJ2-3	ASRDRDTQY
TRBV11-2	TRBJ2-1	ASSLEGVVSNEQF
TRBV7-8	TRBJ1-1	ASSLNRETEAF
TRBV6-1	TRBJ1-2	ASRLTGRSMDGYT
TRBV7-8	TRBJ2-7	ASSLDASHYEQY
TRBV5-1	TRBJ2-1	ASSLAGREYNEQF
TRBV6-6	TRBJ2-7	ASRRTGGGYEQY
TRBV19	TRBJ2-1	ASSIGGSWSSYNEQF
TRBV5-1	TRBJ2-7	ASSLKGGPDEQY
TRBV6-4	TRBJ1-2	ASRNGQGGPYGYT
TRBV11-3	TRBJ1-2	ASSQSTADLSVYGYT
TRBV6-1	TRBJ2-4	ASSEGGLAKNIQY
TRBV28	TRBJ2-1	ASSLWTSGVYNEQF
TRBV19	TRBJ2-2	ASTPRAGTGELF
TRBV18	TRBJ2-3	ASSPTRTDTQY
TRBV28	TRBJ2-3	ASSLNRLAGSTDTQY
TRBV29-1	TRBJ2-5	SVGTGVETQY
TRBV6-1	TRBJ2-7	AADRTGTGEQY
TRBV19	TRBJ2-2	ASSPRQGGTGELF